A selection of T cell receptor beta chains follows, all from one sample in a study of T cells in tumors after PD-1 blockade. Data came from immunoSEQ multiplex PCR; TCRdb stores just in-frame clones and leaves some out. This table holds tens of thousands of clones, approximately 79% found once. This material consisted of PBMCs, taken after anti-PD-1 treatment. These receptors came from a human donor with basal cell carcinoma. Each CDR3 is given with its conserved first and last residue. The D gene is left open where the match is weak. Some rows mark clone size as missing; the rest say once, few, many or name a class of expanded clone.

TRBV5-1	17	few	TRBJ1-1	TRBD1	CASSSRTGRYMNTEAFF	TGCGCCAGCAGCTCAAGGACAGGGAGATACATGAACACTGAAGCTTTCTTT
TRBV4-1	15	NA	TRBJ2-1	TRBD2	CASSQVGLAAGEQFF	TGCGCCAGCAGCCAAGTGGGACTAGCAGCGGGTGAGCAGTTCTTC
TRBV2	13	NA	TRBJ1-2	NA	CASNVRVDYGYTF	TGTGCCAGCAATGTCAGGGTGGACTATGGCTACACCTTC
TRBV6-5	14	NA	TRBJ2-7	NA	CASWDGADGYEQYF	TGTGCCAGCTGGGACGGAGCCGACGGGTACGAGCAGTACTTC
TRBV30	16	once	TRBJ2-7	TRBD2	CAWSVMRLAGGGATLF	TGTGCCTGGAGTGTAATGCGACTAGCGGGGGGAGGGGCCACCCTCTTC
TRBV6-4	14	NA	TRBJ2-1	NA	CASSSTGTYNEQFF	TGTGCCAGCAGCTCCACCGGGACTTACAATGAGCAGTTCTTC
TRBV10-3	13	NA	TRBJ2-3	TRBD1	CAITDRGTDTQYF	TGTGCCATCACTGACAGGGGTACAGATACGCAGTATTTT
TRBV4-1	16	NA	TRBJ1-1	NA	CASSQETGNLGTEAFF	TGCGCCAGCAGCCAAGAAACAGGGAACCTAGGCACTGAAGCTTTCTTT
TRBV28	13	NA	TRBJ1-1	NA	CASSRGRYTEAFF	TGTGCCAGCAGCCGCGGACGGTACACTGAAGCTTTCTTT
TRBV7-8	13	NA	TRBJ1-2	NA	CASSIDTNYGYTF	TGTGCCAGCAGCATTGATACTAACTATGGCTACACCTTC
TRBV30	12	few	TRBJ2-7	NA	CAWSPGLYEQYF	TGTGCCTGGAGTCCTGGCCTCTACGAGCAGTACTTC
TRBV7-2	14	NA	TRBJ2-4	NA	CASSLGWAKNIQYF	TGTGCCAGCAGTCTTGGGTGGGCCAAAAACATTCAGTACTTC
TRBV5-1	16	few	TRBJ1-6	TRBD1	CASSWGQGASNSPLHF	TGCGCCAGCAGCTGGGGACAGGGGGCTTCTAATTCACCCCTCCACTTT
TRBV10-3	12	once	TRBJ2-5	NA	CAISETGETQYF	TGTGCCATCAGTGAAACAGGGGAGACCCAGTACTTC
TRBV2	14	NA	TRBJ2-4	TRBD1	CASTRDRDKNIQYF	TGTGCCAGCACCCGGGACAGGGATAAAAACATTCAGTACTTC
TRBV2	14	few	TRBJ1-3	TRBD1	CASTPSGQGNTIYF	TGTGCCAGCACCCCCTCGGGACAGGGTAACACCATATATTTT
TRBV10-2	16	NA	TRBJ2-1	TRBD2	CASRPSGGVSYNEQFF	TGCGCCAGCAGGCCCTCGGGGGGGGTCTCCTACAATGAGCAGTTCTTC
TRBV2	12	once	TRBJ2-7	TRBD1	CASRATGAGQYF	TGTGCCAGCAGAGCCACAGGGGCAGGGCAGTACTTC
TRBV27	14	NA	TRBJ1-1	NA	CASSLLGENTEAFF	TGTGCCAGCAGTTTATTAGGCGAGAACACTGAAGCTTTCTTT
TRBV7-2	15	NA	TRBJ2-1	NA	CASSLGGGKYNEQFF	TGTGCCAGCAGCTTAGGTGGGGGAAAGTACAATGAGCAGTTCTTC